One and the same sample provided the 15 T cell receptor beta chains below, sequenced in a study of CD8 T cells in ankylosing spondylitis. TCRdb re-called the 5' RACE reads through MiXCR, storing one row per CDR3 protein. The sample comprises about 360,000 distinct CDR3 sequences, 20% of which are singletons, and around 13% rests with the top ten. Input material: blood, either unsorted or a sorted T cell fraction (not recorded which). The receptors come from a male donor with ankylosing spondylitis or in good health (not recorded which).

This clonotype was found a few times. The chain employs TRBV28 and TRBJ2-2; D could derive from TRBD1 or TRBD2 (5 bases each). V lost 2 bases and J lost 8, with 15 bases in between. The CDR3 has 15 residues. CDR1 MDHEN and CDR2 SYDVKM come from the germline V gene. The CDR3 DNA reads TGTGCCAGCAGTTTAGACCCAGGGAGTCGGGGGGAGCTGTTTTTT. As protein: CASSLDPGSRGELFF. The full variable domain, rest sourced from reference TRBV28 and TRBJ2-2, is DVKVTQSSRYLVKRTGEKVFLECVQDMDHENMFWYRQDPGLGLRLIYFSYDVKMKEKGDIPEGYSVSREKKERFSLILESASTNQTSMYLCASSLDPGSRGELFFGEGSRLTVL.

The chain employs TRBV29-1 and TRBJ1-1; D not resolved. The CDR3 runs 14 residues. Germline CDR1 and CDR2: SQVTM and ANQGSEA. Between the trimmed V and J ends, which lost 1 base and 0 bases, there was a span of 9 bases. The chain's CDR3 is CSVEGGGLNTEAFF. DNA for the CDR3: TGCAGCGTTGAAGGCGGTGGGTTGAACACTGAAGCTTTCTTT.

The chain joins TRBV5-1 to TRBJ2-5; 14 nucleotides match TRBD2. This CDR3 is 18 amino acids long. Germline CDR1 reads SGHRS; CDR2 reads YFSETQ. Trimming took 4 bases from V and 1 from J; bases not matched to a gene: 9. CDR3 sequence: CASSPGTSGGVLQETQYF. The CDR3 bases are TGCGCCAGCAGCCCCGGGACTAGCGGGGGCGTCCTCCAAGAGACCCAGTACTTC.

The rearrangement links TRBV19 to TRBJ2-7; 7 nucleotides line up with TRBD1. The germline V gene encodes CDR1 LNHDA and CDR2 SQIVND (reference sequence). Trimming removed 3 bases from V and 5 bases from J; junction bases left unmatched: 10. This CDR3 spans 15 amino acids. CDR3 nucleotides: TGTGCCAGTAGTATTATGTCAGGGGGATTTGACGAGCAGTACTTC. Protein: CASSIMSGGFDEQYF.

J is TRBJ2-3 and V is TRBV11-2, with D uncertain. CDR3 size: 15 residues. Per germline, CDR1 SGHAT and CDR2 FQNNGV. Trimming left V 1 base short and J 0 bases short, with 8 bases between. The CDR3 DNA follows: TGTGCCAGCAGCTTAGGAGCTCCTAGCACAGATACGCAGTATTTT. Translated: CASSLGAPSTDTQYF.

This clonotype was seen a handful of times. The chain carries TRBV7-8 and TRBJ2-7; the D gene is possibly TRBD1 (6 bases). The CDR3 runs 13 residues. Germline CDR1 is SGHVS and CDR2 is FQNEAQ. V shed 4 bases and J shed 2 bases, with 9 bases lying between them. CDR3 region: CASSSNRAYEQYF. The CDR3 region has the DNA TGTGCCAGCAGCTCTAACAGGGCCTACGAGCAGTACTTC.

This clonotype was found a few times. J is TRBJ2-1 and V is TRBV6-4, with D perhaps TRBD2 (5 bases). This CDR3 contains 15 residues. Germline CDR1 is MRHNA and CDR2 is SNTAGT. V lost 2 bases and J lost 2, with 10 bases in between. The CDR3 protein is CASSDAGDPYNEQFF. CDR3 in DNA: TGTGCCAGCAGTGACGCGGGTGACCCCTACAATGAGCAGTTCTTC.

The V call is TRBV29-1, the J call TRBJ2-1; D unclear. V lost 7 bases and J 4 bases, leaving 8 bases between the germline ends. This CDR3 has 11 amino acids. From germline, CDR1 is SQVTM and CDR2 ANQGSEA. The CDR3 sequence: CSAIQYNEQFF. In nucleotides, the CDR3 is TGCAGCGCCATTCAGTACAATGAGCAGTTCTTC.

This clonotype appeared many times. Compared with germline, one end of the junction differs, possibly owing to a read error. The chain joins TRBV4-1 to TRBJ2-6; D might be TRBD2 (5 bases). The CDR3 has 16 residues. Germline lookup yields CDR1 MGHRA and CDR2 YSYEKL. CDR3 sequence reads: CASSQEGSSGANVLTF. The DNA of the CDR3 is TGTGCCAGCAGCCAAGAGGGAAGCTCTGGGGCCAACGTCCTGACTTTC.

As DNA, the CDR3 is TGTGCCATCGCTAGCGGGGGGGCCTCACCCACCGGGGAGCTGTTTTTT. It codes for CAIASGGASPTGELFF. V and J are TRBV10-3 and TRBJ2-2, with TRBD2 matching over 12 bases. Germline V gene sequence: CDR1 ENHRY, CDR2 SYGVKD. The ends lost 8 bases at V and 4 bases at J; junction bases unmatched: 8. The CDR3 is 16 amino acids.

The rearrangement uses TRBV20-1 and TRBJ2-4; D ambiguous. The ends were cut back, 0 bases at V and 6 bases at J, with 15 bases in the middle. The germline V gene has CDR1 DFQATT and CDR2 SNEGSKA (reference sequence). The CDR3 is made up of 15 amino acids. CDR3 amino acids: CSARDASDPSNIQYF. CDR3 DNA: TGCAGTGCTAGAGATGCCTCCGACCCGTCAAACATTCAGTACTTC.

This clonotype was found a few times. The rearrangement links TRBV3-1 to TRBJ2-7; D perhaps matches TRBD2 (5 bases). The V end lost 3 bases, the J end lost 2 bases, and 11 bases lay between the germline ends. Germline-derived CDR1 and CDR2 are LGHDT and YNNKEL (reference sequence). The CDR3 spans 14 residues. CDR3 in DNA: TGTGCCAGCAGCCAGGGAGTTCGGGCCTACGAGCAGTACTTC. Translation gives CASSQGVRAYEQYF.

The chain combines TRBV28 with TRBJ1-6, with D uncertain. The V gene lost 3 bases and the J gene lost 7 bases, with 7 bases spanning the gap. The germline V gene has CDR1 MDHEN and CDR2 SYDVKM. The CDR3 is made up of 13 amino acids. The CDR3 DNA reads TGTGCCAGCAGTTTTAGGGCAAATTCACCCCTCCACTTT. This codes for CASSFRANSPLHF.

With respect to this clonotype: This may come from a read error, since a much larger clone is one base off. The chain couples TRBV4-1 to TRBJ1-1; 8 nucleotides match TRBD1. The junction had 13 bases not matched to a gene; V was cut back by 5 bases and J by 5 bases. Germline V lookup: CDR1 MGHRA, CDR2 YSYEKL. The CDR3 extends over 16 amino acids. The CDR3 is CASSTGQGGIGTEAFF. The CDR3 DNA reads as TGCGCCAGCAGCACTGGACAGGGTGGGATTGGTACTGAAGCTTTCTTT.

This chain joins TRBV29-1 and TRBJ2-2; the D call may be TRBD1 or TRBD2 (5 bases each). Looked up from germline, CDR1 is SQVTM and CDR2 is ANQGSEA. V dropped 6 bases and J dropped 3 bases, with 11 bases sitting between them. This CDR3 spans 13 amino acids. Here the CDR3 reads CSVPWDDTGELFF. Here the CDR3 DNA reads TGCAGCGTGCCCTGGGACGACACCGGGGAGCTGTTTTTT.